The 6 T cell receptor beta chains given below trace back to one sample, sequenced in a study of T cell responses to AZD1222 COVID-19 vaccine. Clones were read by immunoSEQ multiplex PCR, and TCRdb kept only the in-frame ones, dropping some. Of some 130,000 clones detected, around 90% appear once; the ten largest clones hold about 5.5%. The sample was peripheral blood, taken on day 0 of AZD1222 vaccination. The receptors stem from an adult in good health.

The CDR3 spells CASSRARGSGNTIYF. The CDR3, as DNA: TGTGCCAGCAGTCGGGCGAGGGGGTCGGGAAACACCATATATTTT. This chain joins TRBV6-5 and TRBJ1-3; possible D gene TRBD1, 6 bases. Trimming took off 5 bases at V and 4 bases at J, with 15 bases between the two ends. CDR1 is MNHEY and CDR2 is SVGAGI in the germline V gene. This CDR3 has 15 amino acids.

V and J are TRBV19 and TRBJ1-1, with D possibly being TRBD1 (6 bases). V lost 10 bases, J lost 0 bases, and 24 bases lay in between. CDR1 and CDR2 (germline): LNHDA, SQIVND (reference sequence). The length of the CDR3 is 17 residues. In DNA, the CDR3 is TGTGCCACTGACTTCGGGGGCGCGGGGCCCGTGAACACTGAAGCTTTCTTT. Protein: CATDFGGAGPVNTEAFF.

This chain uses TRBV10-3 with TRBJ2-7; perhaps D is TRBD1 or TRBD2 (5 bases each). CDR1 and CDR2 from the germline V gene are ENHRY and SYGVKD. The CDR3 is made up of 13 amino acids. Trimming cost V 6 bases and J 0 bases, with 9 bases left between them. The CDR3 region is CAIRGRLSYEQYF. CDR3 nucleotides: TGTGCCATCAGGGGACGGCTCTCCTACGAGCAGTACTTC.

The chain combines TRBV28 with TRBJ1-1; no firm D call. Trimming left V 3 bases short and J 8 bases short, with 13 bases between. This CDR3 has 13 residues. Germline loops: CDR1 MDHEN, CDR2 SYDVKM. CDR3 DNA: TGTGCCAGCAGTTTGGGAGGGCAGCCAGAAGCTTTCTTT. Protein: CASSLGGQPEAFF.

The table lists this clone with a few counts. This chain links TRBV27 with TRBJ1-6; D ambiguous. This CDR3 has 14 amino acids. The V and J ends lost 4 bases and 5 bases respectively, with 9 bases between them. Germline V gene lookup returns CDR1 MNHEY and CDR2 SMNVEV (reference sequence). DNA for the CDR3: TGTGCCAGCAGTTCCCCCGCAGATAATTCACCCCTCCACTTT. It yields the protein CASSSPADNSPLHF.

This chain uses TRBV28 with TRBJ1-2, with 9 nucleotides matching TRBD1. The CDR3 consists of 14 residues. The germline gives CDR1 MDHEN, CDR2 SYDVKM. Unmatched junction bases numbered 7, after V lost 6 bases and J lost 5 bases. The CDR3 loop reads CASRTGGSGYGYTF. The CDR3 DNA reads as TGTGCCAGCAGAACAGGGGGCTCGGGGTATGGCTACACCTTC.